This passage covers 30 T cell receptor beta chains from one sample sequenced in a study of T cells after yellow fever vaccination. TCRdb reprocessed the 5' RACE reads via MiXCR and lists one record per CDR3 protein. The data contain 250,000 to 300,000 distinct CDR3 sequences, about 10% of them singletons. The sample consisted of CD4+ T cells sorted from PBMCs, taken 5 days after the yellow fever booster vaccination. All receptors derive from a man aged 18 to 29 who received the YFV17D yellow fever vaccine.

V and J are TRBV7-2 and TRBJ2-7, with TRBD2 matching over 8 bases. The CDR3 sequence is 17 residues long. V was pared by 6 bases and J by 3 bases, with 16 bases of the junction left unmatched. Germline loops: CDR1 SGHTA, CDR2 FQGNSA. In DNA, the CDR3 is TGTGCCAGCAGTCAAGCCGGGACTAGACTTTCAGTCTACGAGCAGTACTTC. It codes for CASSQAGTRLSVYEQYF.

This clonotype has just one count. V and J are TRBV7-2 and TRBJ2-1, with 9 bases matching TRBD2. The junction had 12 bases not matched to a gene; V was cut back by 3 bases and J by 9 bases. Germline loops: CDR1 SGHTA, CDR2 FQGNSA. CDR3 length: 16 amino acids. CDR3 in amino acids: CASSFGAGGVSGEQFF. CDR3 in DNA: TGTGCCAGCAGCTTTGGAGCGGGGGGAGTGTCGGGTGAGCAGTTCTTC.

V is TRBV3-1 and J is TRBJ2-3; D remains unclear. V lost 3 bases to trimming and J lost 2 bases, with 9 bases between them. The length of the CDR3 is 14 residues. In germline, CDR1 is LGHDT, CDR2 YNNKEL (reference sequence). CDR3 sequence: CASSHSEHTDTQYF. The CDR3 DNA reads TGTGCCAGCAGCCACTCAGAGCACACAGATACGCAGTATTTT.

This clonotype appeared many times. The chain couples TRBV5-6 to TRBJ1-6, with 7 bases matching TRBD1. Trimming at V came to 6 bases and at J to 9 bases, leaving 21 bases not matched to a gene. The CDR3 length is 18 residues. Germline V gene data show CDR1 as SGHDT and CDR2 as YYEEEE. CDR3 sequence reads: CASIRTGDRQELISPLHF. For the CDR3, the DNA is TGTGCCAGCATCCGAACAGGGGACCGGCAAGAACTAATTTCACCCCTCCACTTT.

This clonotype came up a few times. The gene calls are TRBV5-1 and TRBJ1-1, with D possibly matching TRBD1 (5 bases). Germline V lookup: CDR1 SGHRS, CDR2 YFSETQ. The V and J ends lost 4 bases and 0 bases respectively, with 10 bases between them. CDR3 size: 14 residues. CDR3 residues: CASSRSGMNTEAFF. The CDR3 DNA is TGCGCCAGCAGCCGATCAGGGATGAACACTGAAGCTTTCTTT. The full variable domain, its missing parts supplied by reference TRBV5-1 and TRBJ1-1, is KAGVTQTPRYLIKTRGQQVTLSCSPISGHRSVSWYQQTPGQGLQFLFEYFSETQRNKGNFPGRFSGRQFSNSRSEMNVSTLELGDSALYLCASSRSGMNTEAFFGQGTRLTVV.

CDR3 sequence: CASQTGSLADTQYF. As DNA, the CDR3 is TGCGCCAGCCAAACCGGCAGTTTGGCAGATACGCAGTATTTT. J is TRBJ2-3 and V is TRBV5-1; D unclear. The CDR3 totals 14 residues. The V end was cut by 7 bases, the J end by 4 bases, with 16 bases between. Germline lookup yields CDR1 SGHRS and CDR2 YFSETQ.

This clonotype was detected many times. V gene TRBV2 combines with J gene TRBJ1-1; 10 positions agree with TRBD1. There are 12 residues in the CDR3. Per the germline V gene, CDR1 is SNHLY and CDR2 is FYNNEI. J lost 5 bases, V lost 11 bases, and 5 bases had no gene match. Written as DNA, the CDR3 is TGTGCCGGACGGACAGGGGGGACTGAAGCTTTCTTT. Translating gives CAGRTGGTEAFF. The entire variable domain, with the rest obtained from reference TRBV2 and TRBJ1-1, is as follows: EPEVTQTPSHQVTQMGQEVILRCVPISNHLYFYWYRQILGQKVEFLVSFYNNEISEKSEIFDDQFSVERPDGSNFTLKIRSTKLEDSAMYFCAGRTGGTEAFFGQGTRLTVV.

The sample holds a few counts of this clonotype. J is TRBJ2-5 and V is TRBV5-1, with 7 bases aligning to TRBD2. The V gene's germline CDR1 is SGHRS and CDR2 YFSETQ. V shed 0 bases, J shed 5 bases, and the junction held 7 bases outside the gene matches. This CDR3 contains 15 residues. The CDR3: CASSLDLGGLETQYF. The CDR3 bases are TGCGCCAGCAGCTTGGATCTGGGAGGGTTGGAGACCCAGTACTTC.

Many counts were recorded for this clonotype. V usage is TRBV11-2 and J usage is TRBJ2-3; D is ambiguous. CDR1 is SGHAT, CDR2 FQNNGV, per germline. The CDR3 sequence is 14 residues long. The ends were cut back, 2 bases at V and 4 bases at J, with 10 bases in the middle. The CDR3 DNA reads TGTGCCAGCAGCTTACCTCGAGTCCCAGATACGCAGTATTTT. This sequence encodes CASSLPRVPDTQYF.

The table lists this clonotype with a few counts. This chain connects TRBV20-1 to TRBJ2-5; 8 nucleotides align to TRBD1. J lost 5 bases, V lost 3 bases, and 8 bases had no gene match. The CDR3 length is 14 residues. Germline V gene lookup returns CDR1 DFQATT and CDR2 SNEGSKA (reference sequence). The CDR3 here is CSARETGGRETQYF. DNA for the CDR3: TGCAGTGCTAGGGAAACAGGGGGGCGGGAGACCCAGTACTTC.

The gene calls are TRBV5-1 and TRBJ1-2; D remains ambiguous. Germline lookup yields CDR1 SGHRS and CDR2 YFSETQ. There are 14 residues in the CDR3. The ends were cut back, 0 bases at V and 4 bases at J, with 10 bases in the middle. The CDR3 coding sequence is TGCGCCAGCAGCTTGGCCCCACAGAGCTATGGCTACACCTTC. Amino acid sequence: CASSLAPQSYGYTF.

This chain joins TRBV3-1 and TRBJ2-1; 9 positions match TRBD1. J gave up 6 bases and V 3 bases, and 6 bases lay outside the gene matches. The CDR3 sequence is 15 residues long. The germline V gene encodes CDR1 LGHDT and CDR2 YNNKEL (reference sequence). CDR3 in DNA: TGTGCCAGCAGCCAGAGGACAGGGGATCCCAATGAGCAGTTCTTC. It is translated as CASSQRTGDPNEQFF.

This clonotype was seen only a few times. The chain couples TRBV21-1 to TRBJ2-2; the table's D gene call, TRBD2, was not cross checked with the DNA. TRBV21-1 is a recognized pseudogene. The CDR3 is 15 residues long. CDR3 coding DNA: TGTGCCAGCATCGAGGGACTAGTTGGGGCCGGGGAGCTGTTTTTT. Translated, it gives CASIEGLVGAGELFF.

With regard to this clonotype: One end of the junction fails to match germline, which may point to a read error. CDR3: CASNRDRGQGTQYF. CDR3 bases: TGCGCCAGCAACCGGGACAGGGGGCAAGGGACCCAGTACTTC. This rearrangement joins TRBV5-1 to TRBJ2-5; TRBD1 agrees at 12 bases. Germline V gene lookup returns CDR1 SGHRS and CDR2 YFSETQ. The CDR3 is 14 amino acids.

This clonotype was counted at least ten times. This rearrangement joins TRBV7-3 to TRBJ1-1, with a weak D call TRBD1 (5 bases). Germline V gene data show CDR1 as SGHTA and CDR2 as FQGTGA. Trimming removed 2 bases from V and 1 base from J, with 8 bases in between. This CDR3 is 14 amino acids long. DNA of the CDR3: TGTGCCAGCAGCTTAGGGGGGAAGAACACTGAAGCTTTCTTT. Protein sequence: CASSLGGKNTEAFF. Full variable domain (rest looked up from reference TRBV7-3 and TRBJ1-1): GAGVSQTPSNKVTEKGKYVELRCDPISGHTALYWYRQSLGQGPEFLIYFQGTGAADDSGLPNDRFFAVRPEGSVSTLKIQRTERGDSAVYLCASSLGGKNTEAFFGQGTRLTVV.

The J gene is TRBJ2-3, the V gene TRBV20-1, with D perhaps matching TRBD1 or TRBD2 (5 bases each). The germline V gene encodes CDR1 DFQATT and CDR2 SNEGSKA (reference sequence). Between the trimmed V and J ends, which lost 5 bases and 4 bases, there was a span of 10 bases. The CDR3 is 12 residues long. DNA of the CDR3: TGCAGTGCTTCCGGGGACCCAGATACGCAGTATTTT. It encodes CSASGDPDTQYF.

Only a few counts were recorded for this clonotype. V usage is TRBV11-2 and J usage is TRBJ1-4; the D is unclear. V gave up 7 bases and J gave up 0 bases, with 12 bases separating them. The germline V gene has CDR1 SGHAT and CDR2 FQNNGV. The CDR3 has 15 residues. CDR3 sequence: CASTTRIATNEKLFF. In nucleotides, the CDR3 is TGTGCCAGCACGACACGGATTGCAACTAATGAAAAACTGTTTTTT.

At least ten counts were recorded for this clonotype. The chain joins TRBV18 to TRBJ1-1, with D hard to call. The CDR3 totals 14 residues. The germline gives CDR1 KGHSH, CDR2 LQKENI. V was pared by 6 bases and J by 1 base, with 12 bases between. CDR3 nucleotides: TGTGCCAGCTCCCCTGGGCCGGGGAACACTGAAGCTTTCTTT. Protein: CASSPGPGNTEAFF.

The chain links TRBV19 to TRBJ2-5, with D possibly being TRBD1 (6 bases). Germline values: CDR1 LNHDA, CDR2 SQIVND (reference sequence). V dropped 10 bases and J dropped 0 bases, with 12 bases sitting between them. CDR3 length: 13 amino acids. The CDR3 region has the DNA TGTGCCACTTCGACAGGATACCAAGAGACCCAGTACTTC. The encoded protein is CATSTGYQETQYF.

This clonotype was seen only a few times. The chain is built from TRBV24-1 and TRBJ2-3; the D gene could be TRBD1 or TRBD2 (6 bases each). V was cut by 1 base and J by 4 bases, with 11 bases left in between. The CDR3 extends over 15 amino acids. CDR1 is KGHDR, CDR2 SFDVKD, per germline. As DNA, the CDR3 is TGTGCCACCAGTGATTTAAGGGGGGCGGCAGATACGCAGTATTTT. This sequence encodes CATSDLRGAADTQYF.

The table lists this clonotype with a few counts. The gene calls are TRBV29-1 and TRBJ2-5; TRBD1 might be the D (5 bases). CDR3 length: 12 residues. The V end lost 8 bases, the J end lost 3 bases, and 13 bases lay between the germline ends. Germline-derived CDR1 and CDR2 are SQVTM and ANQGSEA. The CDR3 loop is CSFGALEETQYF. The CDR3 nucleotides are TGCAGCTTTGGGGCTCTGGAAGAGACCCAGTACTTC.

The sample holds a few counts of this clonotype. The chain is built from TRBV20-1 and TRBJ2-2; D uncertain. The CDR3 loop spans 13 amino acids. The ends were cut back, 6 bases at V and 0 bases at J, with 8 bases in the middle. Germline lookup yields CDR1 DFQATT and CDR2 SNEGSKA (reference sequence). The CDR3 region is CSARDTNTGELFF. As DNA, the CDR3 is TGCAGTGCCCGTGACACGAACACCGGGGAGCTGTTTTTT.

This clonotype was counted between two and nine times. The chain uses TRBV6-1 and TRBJ2-7, with D possibly TRBD1 on 5 matching bases. V was cut by 3 bases and J by 6 bases, with 15 bases left in between. The CDR3 extends over 14 amino acids. Germline values: CDR1 MNHNS, CDR2 SASEGT. DNA of the CDR3: TGTGCCAGCAGTGAGTACCGACAGACAAGCGAGCAGTACGTC. Translating gives CASSEYRQTSEQYV.

This clonotype was seen many times. This chain uses TRBV4-1 with TRBJ2-3, with 8 nucleotides matching TRBD2. The CDR3 is 14 residues long. The germline CDR1 and CDR2 sequences are MGHRA and YSYEKL. After removal of 1 base from V and 4 bases from J, the junction contained 1 base not matched to a gene. The CDR3 DNA reads TGCGCCAGCAGCCAAGTCGGGAGGGCAGATACGCAGTATTTT. This sequence encodes CASSQVGRADTQYF.

This clonotype was picked up a small number of times. The chain carries TRBV19 and TRBJ1-1; D ambiguous. The CDR3 consists of 13 residues. Trimming left V 1 base short and J 3 bases short, with 6 bases between. Germline V lookup: CDR1 LNHDA, CDR2 SQIVND (reference sequence). DNA for the CDR3: TGTGCCAGTAGTATAGTGGAGGACACTGAAGCTTTCTTT. Amino acids: CASSIVEDTEAFF.

This clonotype showed up just a few times. V is TRBV5-4 and J is TRBJ2-5, with D maybe TRBD2 (5 bases). Germline V gene data show CDR1 as SGHNT and CDR2 as YYREEE (reference sequence). V lost 6 bases and J lost 1, with 16 bases in between. CDR3 length: 15 residues. DNA for the CDR3: TGTGCCAGCACCGCCCCCCCGGGAATCCAAGAGACCCAGTACTTC. Translated, it gives CASTAPPGIQETQYF.

This clonotype was detected a few times. V gene TRBV20-1 combines with J gene TRBJ2-7, with 11 bases that match TRBD2. This CDR3 spans 14 amino acids. After removal of 6 bases from V and 0 bases from J, the junction contained 4 bases not matched to a gene. Looked up from germline, CDR1 is DFQATT and CDR2 is SNEGSKA (reference sequence). The CDR3 loop is CSAKGLADSYEQYF. The CDR3 DNA is TGCAGTGCCAAGGGACTAGCGGACTCCTACGAGCAGTACTTC.

The rearrangement joins TRBV4-1 to TRBJ1-5; a weak D match, TRBD1 (5 bases). The V end was cut by 3 bases, the J end by 4 bases, with 13 bases between. The CDR3 consists of 15 residues. Germline-derived CDR1 and CDR2 are MGHRA and YSYEKL. The CDR3 DNA follows: TGCGCCAGCAGCCACCGGGGCTTGAAGAATCAGCCCCAGCATTTT. Its protein is CASSHRGLKNQPQHF.

The rearrangement joins TRBV2 to TRBJ1-5, with 7 nucleotides matching TRBD1. The germline V gene has CDR1 SNHLY and CDR2 FYNNEI. The CDR3 runs to 16 residues. V trimming: 3 bases; J trimming: 0 bases; junction bases outside the gene matches: 5. The CDR3 bases are TGTGCCAGCAGTGATGGGGACAGATCTAGCAATCAGCCCCAGCATTTT. Translation gives CASSDGDRSSNQPQHF.

This clonotype was seen more than once but under ten times. The chain recombines TRBV2 with TRBJ1-5, with unresolved D. V lost 7 bases, J lost 7 bases, and 14 bases lay in between. Germline V gene sequence: CDR1 SNHLY, CDR2 FYNNEI. The CDR3 consists of 13 residues. The CDR3 nucleotides are TGTGCCAGCACCGCAGCCTACCTACAGCCCCAGCATTTT. Translating it yields CASTAAYLQPQHF.